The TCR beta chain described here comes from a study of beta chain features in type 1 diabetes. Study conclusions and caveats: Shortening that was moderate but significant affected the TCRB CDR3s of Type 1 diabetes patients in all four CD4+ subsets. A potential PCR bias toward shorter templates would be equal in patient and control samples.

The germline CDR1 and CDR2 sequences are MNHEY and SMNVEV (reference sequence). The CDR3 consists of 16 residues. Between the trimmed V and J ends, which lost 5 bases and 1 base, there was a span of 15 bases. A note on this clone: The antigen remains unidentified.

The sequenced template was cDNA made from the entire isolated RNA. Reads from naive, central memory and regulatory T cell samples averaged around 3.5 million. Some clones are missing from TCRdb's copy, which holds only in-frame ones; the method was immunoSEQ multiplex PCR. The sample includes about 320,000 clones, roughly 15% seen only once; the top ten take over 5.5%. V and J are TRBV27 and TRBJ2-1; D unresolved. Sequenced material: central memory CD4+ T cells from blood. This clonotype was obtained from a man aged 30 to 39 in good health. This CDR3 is CASSTLDPSSYNEQFF. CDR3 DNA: TGTGCCAGCAGTACCTTGGACCCCTCATCCTACAATGAGCAGTTCTTC.